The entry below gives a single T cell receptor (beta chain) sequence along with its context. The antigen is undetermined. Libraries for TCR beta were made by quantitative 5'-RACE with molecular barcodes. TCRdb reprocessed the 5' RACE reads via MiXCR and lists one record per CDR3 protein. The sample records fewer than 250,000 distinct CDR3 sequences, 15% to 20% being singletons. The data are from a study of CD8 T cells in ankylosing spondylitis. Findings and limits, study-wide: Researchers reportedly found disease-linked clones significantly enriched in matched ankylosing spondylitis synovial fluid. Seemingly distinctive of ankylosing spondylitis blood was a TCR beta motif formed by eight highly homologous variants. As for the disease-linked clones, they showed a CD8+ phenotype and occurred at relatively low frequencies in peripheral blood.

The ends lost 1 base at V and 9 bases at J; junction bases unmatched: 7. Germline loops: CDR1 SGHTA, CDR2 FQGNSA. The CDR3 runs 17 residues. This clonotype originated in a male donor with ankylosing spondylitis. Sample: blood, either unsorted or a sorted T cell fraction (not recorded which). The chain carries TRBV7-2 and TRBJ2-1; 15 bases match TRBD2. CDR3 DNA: TGTGCCAGCAGCTTAGGGGGGGGGACTAGCGGGAGGATTGAGCAGTTCTTC. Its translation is CASSLGGGTSGRIEQFF.